Presented here are 9 T cell receptor beta chains from one specimen sequenced in a study of cytomegalovirus exposure and HLA in healthy donors (dated by TCRdb to the late 2010s). Libraries were constructed by the immunoSEQ multiplex PCR assay. For the multiplex PCR, a mixture combining 60 forward primers for TCR Vbeta segments and 13 reverse primers for TCR Jbeta segments was used. TCRdb obtained this table from immuneACCESS and retained in-frame rearrangements with V and J assigned. These tables miss some clones; where compared with another copy, unresolved V genes account for less than half of the shortfall, and the remainder is unexplained. This sample's records show 150,000 to 250,000 clones. Jointly, the top ten make up roughly 0.74% of the sample. The sequenced material came from PBMCs. These receptors were obtained from a boy younger than 18 in good health and CMV-seronegative.

The rearrangement joins TRBV6-1 to TRBJ1-2, with TRBD1 matching over 7 bases. The CDR3 runs to 13 residues. Germline CDR1 reads MNHNS; CDR2 reads SASEGT. V gave up 10 bases and J gave up 2 bases; unmatched junction bases: 7. CDR3 nucleotides: TGTGCCAACAGACAGGGAAAGAACTATGGCTACACCTTC. The encoded protein is CANRQGKNYGYTF.

The chain combines TRBV6-6 with TRBJ2-7, with a possible D match to TRBD1 (6 bases). From germline, CDR1 is MNHNY and CDR2 SVGAGI (reference sequence). Trimming pared 7 bases from V and 7 bases from J, leaving 17 bases between. CDR3 length: 13 amino acids. The CDR3 region is CASTEDSLWEQYF. CDR3 sequence (DNA): TGTGCCAGCACGGAGGACAGCCTTTGGGAGCAGTACTTC.

V gene TRBV27 combines with J gene TRBJ1-5; possible D gene TRBD1, 6 bases. CDR3 length: 14 residues. The ends were cut back, 6 bases at V and 5 bases at J, with 14 bases in the middle. The V gene's germline CDR1 is MNHEY and CDR2 SMNVEV (reference sequence). The DNA for the CDR3 is TGTGCCAGCAGCTCTGCAGGGGTCCATCAGCCCCAGCATTTT. Amino acid sequence: CASSSAGVHQPQHF.

This chain links TRBV18 with TRBJ2-4; a weak D match, TRBD2 (5 bases). The germline CDR1 and CDR2 sequences are KGHSH and LQKENI. Trimming removed 1 base from V and 1 base from J, with 11 bases in between. This CDR3 has 16 amino acids. This CDR3 is CASSPLKPGAKNIQYF. CDR3 nucleotide sequence: TGTGCCAGCTCACCACTCAAGCCGGGGGCCAAAAACATTCAGTACTTC.

This chain links TRBV7-3 with TRBJ2-1, with a weak D call TRBD2 (6 bases). V gave up 4 bases and J gave up 3 bases, with 13 bases separating them. There are 15 residues in the CDR3. Germline V gene lookup returns CDR1 SGHTA and CDR2 FQGTGA. The CDR3 sequence is CASSSEGGNYNEQFF. The DNA for the CDR3 is TGTGCCAGCAGCTCCGAAGGCGGGAACTACAATGAGCAGTTCTTC.

V gene TRBV2 combines with J gene TRBJ2-1; D is unresolved. Germline CDR1 and CDR2: SNHLY and FYNNEI. The CDR3 has 15 residues. The V and J ends lost 5 bases and 2 bases respectively, with 13 bases between them. This chain's CDR3 is CASSTDGIPYNEQFF. The CDR3 DNA follows: TGTGCCAGCAGTACAGACGGAATTCCCTACAATGAGCAGTTCTTC.

This chain uses TRBV11-2 with TRBJ2-7; the match to TRBD1 covers 8 bases. CDR3 size: 13 residues. The J segment lost 6 bases and the V segment lost 2 bases, leaving 3 bases of the junction unmatched. Germline-derived CDR1 and CDR2 are SGHAT and FQNNGV. CDR3 bases: TGTGCCAGCAGCTTACTTGGACAGGGCGAGCAGTACTTC. It yields the protein CASSLLGQGEQYF.

The V call is TRBV9, the J call TRBJ2-1; no reliable D call. CDR3 length: 13 residues. Germline V gene lookup returns CDR1 SGDLS and CDR2 YYNGEE. V lost 0 bases, J lost 3 bases, and 4 bases lay in between. The CDR3 region is CASSVGSYNEQFF. The CDR3 nucleotides read TGTGCCAGCAGCGTAGGGAGCTACAATGAGCAGTTCTTC.

The chain employs TRBV2 and TRBJ2-7, with D unclear. The V and J ends lost 4 bases and 7 bases respectively, with 5 bases between them. This CDR3 has 10 amino acids. Germline V gives CDR1 SNHLY, CDR2 FYNNEI. The CDR3 nucleotides read TGTGCCAGCAGTGGCGCGGAGCAGTACTTC. As protein: CASSGAEQYF. Full variable domain (outside the CDR3, taken from reference TRBV2 and TRBJ2-7): EPEVTQTPSHQVTQMGQEVILRCVPISNHLYFYWYRQILGQKVEFLVSFYNNEISEKSEIFDDQFSVERPDGSNFTLKIRSTKLEDSAMYFCASSGAEQYFGPGTRLTVT.